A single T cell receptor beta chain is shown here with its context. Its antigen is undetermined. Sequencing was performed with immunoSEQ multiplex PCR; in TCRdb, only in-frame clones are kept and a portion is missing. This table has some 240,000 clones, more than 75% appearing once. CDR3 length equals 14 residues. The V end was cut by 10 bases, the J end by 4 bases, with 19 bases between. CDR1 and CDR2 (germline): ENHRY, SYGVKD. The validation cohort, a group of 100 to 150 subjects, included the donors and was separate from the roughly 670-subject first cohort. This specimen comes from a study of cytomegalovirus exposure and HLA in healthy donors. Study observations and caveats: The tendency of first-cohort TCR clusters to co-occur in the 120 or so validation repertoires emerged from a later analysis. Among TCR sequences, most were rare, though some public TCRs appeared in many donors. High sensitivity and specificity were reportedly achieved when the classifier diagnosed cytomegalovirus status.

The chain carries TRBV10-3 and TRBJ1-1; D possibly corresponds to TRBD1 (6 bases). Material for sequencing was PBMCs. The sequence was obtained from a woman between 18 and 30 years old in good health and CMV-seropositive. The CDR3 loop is CATQQGIGFTEAFF. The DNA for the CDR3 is TGTGCCACCCAACAGGGAATCGGTTTCACTGAAGCTTTCTTT.